Detailed here is one T cell receptor beta chain. This entry is derived from a study of blood T cells in healthy people across ages. A J-beta primer mix and a sample-barcoded 5' primer were used in a second PCR of about 7 to 12 cycles. MiXCR, run by TCRdb on the 5' RACE reads, gives a single entry per CDR3 protein. Of around 1.5 million distinct CDR3 sequences in the sample, roughly 30% were seen once. CDR1 is DFQATT, CDR2 SNEGSKA, per germline (reference sequence). V was trimmed by 5 bases and J by 0 bases, leaving 5 bases between them. The CDR3 is 11 residues long. The chain couples TRBV20-1 to TRBJ2-7; D is uncertain. Sequencing used blood. The sequence came from a woman aged 25 to 45 in good health. The CDR3 loop is CSASASYEQYF. Written as DNA, the CDR3 is TGCAGTGCTTCGGCCTCCTACGAGCAGTACTTC.